The 4 T cell receptor beta chains below all came from one sample that was sequenced in a study of blood T cell repertoires in COVID-19. The protocol was immunoSEQ multiplex PCR, while the TCRdb copy is restricted to in-frame clones and leaves out a portion. In the table there are around 250,000 clones, around 87% of which are singletons. The material sequenced was peripheral blood. All receptors come from a woman in her sixties or seventies with active or convalescent COVID-19.

The genes are TRBV3-1 (or the pseudogene TRBV3-2) and TRBJ1-3, with D hard to call. Trimming removed 5 bases at V and 10 bases at J, with 9 bases between. Germline CDR1 and CDR2: LGHDT and YNNKEL (reference sequence). This CDR3 has 11 residues. CDR3 sequence: CASSTARTIYF. The CDR3 DNA reads TGTGCCAGCAGCACAGCAAGAACCATATATTTT.

The chain uses TRBV7-6 and TRBJ1-1, with D possibly being TRBD1 (5 bases). This CDR3 is 13 amino acids long. Germline V CDR1 and CDR2: SGHVS, FNYEAQ. Trimming cost V 3 bases and J 4 bases, with 9 bases left between them. The DNA of the CDR3 is TGTGCCAGCAGCTTGCAGGGAACCACTGAAGCTTTCTTT. Its protein product is CASSLQGTTEAFF.

This clone has only one observation. This chain joins TRBV9 and TRBJ2-1; D is perhaps TRBD1 (5 bases). CDR3 length: 15 amino acids. The V and J ends lost 2 bases and 9 bases respectively, with 18 bases between them. CDR1 is SGDLS, CDR2 YYNGEE, per germline. In DNA form, the CDR3 reads TGTGCCAGCAGCGTGGGGCAGGGAAATTTTGCTGAGCAGTTCTTC. Amino acids: CASSVGQGNFAEQFF.

In its sample, this clone was seen once. The V and J genes are TRBV5-6 and TRBJ1-2; no definite D call. Trimming cost V 4 bases and J 4 bases, with 23 bases left between them. The CDR3 extends over 17 amino acids. Germline V gene data show CDR1 as SGHDT and CDR2 as YYEEEE. The CDR3 nucleotides are TGTGCCAGCAGCCCCGAGACGGGGAACTCCCAATTCTATGGCTACACCTTC. Translated, it gives CASSPETGNSQFYGYTF.